The 27 T cell receptor beta chains in this list originate from one sample, sequenced in a study of beta chain features in type 1 diabetes. Expressed TCRB transcripts got sequenced, as all isolated RNA was reverse transcribed. Only in-frame clones appear in the TCRdb table, and some are missing; sequencing was by immunoSEQ multiplex PCR. The data hold more than 150,000 clones, with roughly 9.1% observed a single time. Sequenced input: central memory CD4+ T cells from blood. The receptors derive from a woman younger than 35 in good health.

This clone has more than one count but fewer than ten. In DNA form, the CDR3 reads TGTGCCAGTACTCCCCTGGGGGACTCATATACCAATGAGCAGTTCTTC. It specifies CASTPLGDSYTNEQFF. J is TRBJ2-1 and V is TRBV19; tentatively, D is TRBD2 (6 bases). The germline V gene encodes CDR1 LNHDA and CDR2 SQIVND (reference sequence). The CDR3 is made up of 16 amino acids. Deletions cut 7 bases from V and 6 bases from J, with 22 bases between.

This clone was counted a few times. The rearrangement links TRBV5-1 to TRBJ1-6; TRBD1 agrees at 8 bases. J was trimmed by 5 bases and V by 0 bases; bases with no gene match: 1. CDR3 length equals 15 residues. From germline, CDR1 is SGHRS and CDR2 YFSETQ. The CDR3 region has the DNA TGCGCCAGCAGCTTGGCAGGGGGCCATAATTCACCCCTCCACTTT. It is translated as CASSLAGGHNSPLHF.

This clone was recorded a few times. The chain couples TRBV6-6 to TRBJ1-5; no definite D call. Trimming pared 7 bases from V and 4 bases from J, leaving 8 bases between. CDR1 is MNHNY, CDR2 SVGAGI, per germline (reference sequence). This CDR3 has 12 amino acids. The CDR3: CASTEGNQPQHF. CDR3 sequence (DNA): TGTGCCAGCACGGAGGGAAATCAGCCCCAGCATTTT.

Regarding this clone: The same CDR3 is also encoded by other DNA sequences in this sample. This rearrangement joins TRBV5-1 to TRBJ2-3; D ambiguous. The CDR3 spans 11 residues. Germline V gene data show CDR1 as SGHRS and CDR2 as YFSETQ. The V end lost 2 bases, the J end lost 5 bases, and 3 bases lay between the germline ends. CDR3 DNA: TGCGCCAGCAGCTTCTTAGATACGCAGTATTTT. Its protein is CASSFLDTQYF. The whole variable domain, remainder taken from reference TRBV5-1 and TRBJ2-3, is KAGVTQTPRYLIKTRGQQVTLSCSPISGHRSVSWYQQTPGQGLQFLFEYFSETQRNKGNFPGRFSGRQFSNSRSEMNVSTLELGDSALYLCASSFLDTQYFGPGTRLTVL.

This clone showed up just a few times. In DNA, the CDR3 is TGTGCCAGCAGCTCCCGACAGGCGGGGGTAGCTGAAGCTTTCTTT. It encodes CASSSRQAGVAEAFF. This chain joins TRBV7-9 and TRBJ1-1; possibly TRBD1 for D (6 bases). CDR1 and CDR2 (germline): SEHNR, FQNEAQ (reference sequence). This CDR3 has 15 amino acids. Trimming left V 4 bases short and J 6 bases short, with 18 bases between.

Of note for this clone: The same CDR3 arises from other DNA sequences in this sample as well. The rearrangement joins TRBV14 to TRBJ1-2; no firm D call. Deletions cut 0 bases from V and 4 bases from J, with 6 bases between. CDR3 length equals 13 residues. Germline-derived CDR1 and CDR2 are SGHDN and FVKESK. The CDR3 loop reads CASSQDRSYGYTF. Here the CDR3 DNA reads TGTGCCAGCAGCCAAGATCGGAGCTATGGCTACACCTTC.

This clone turned up a few times. The chain couples TRBV10-3 to TRBJ2-7; D possibly corresponds to TRBD2 (6 bases). This CDR3 is built from 16 residues. Trimming pared 0 bases from V and 4 bases from J, leaving 16 bases between. From germline, CDR1 is ENHRY and CDR2 SYGVKD. CDR3 region: CAISESAGQGRYEQYF. Here the CDR3 DNA reads TGTGCCATCAGTGAGTCCGCGGGGCAAGGGAGATACGAGCAGTACTTC.

The chain links TRBV5-6 to TRBJ2-1, with 8 bases identical to TRBD1. The junction had 7 bases not matched to a gene; V was cut back by 3 bases and J by 8 bases. Germline V CDR1 and CDR2: SGHDT, YYEEEE. CDR3 length equals 14 residues. The CDR3 protein is CASSSLDRADEQFF. CDR3 bases: TGTGCCAGCAGCTCTTTGGACAGGGCCGATGAGCAGTTCTTC.

This clone was found a few times. The gene calls are TRBV30 and TRBJ2-7; D is unclear. The CDR3 consists of 10 residues. Trimming took 2 bases from V and 7 from J, leaving 6 bases between them. The germline gives CDR1 GTSNPN, CDR2 SVGIG (reference sequence). CDR3: CAWSLEEQYF. The CDR3, as DNA: TGTGCCTGGAGTCTAGAAGAGCAGTACTTC.

This clone has only a few counts. The chain uses TRBV5-1 and TRBJ2-1; D is possibly TRBD2 (6 bases). V lost 6 bases, J lost 8 bases, and 21 bases lay in between. CDR1 is SGHRS and CDR2 is YFSETQ in the germline V gene. This CDR3 comprises 15 residues. The CDR3 loop is CASIKGTARIDEQFF. The CDR3 DNA reads as TGCGCCAGCATCAAGGGGACTGCGAGGATAGATGAGCAGTTCTTC.

V gene TRBV29-1 combines with J gene TRBJ1-2; D not certain. The CDR3 is 13 amino acids. V was cut by 3 bases and J by 0 bases, with 8 bases left in between. Germline V gene lookup returns CDR1 SQVTM and CDR2 ANQGSEA. CDR3 in amino acids: CSVDTGTNYGYTF. The CDR3 DNA reads as TGCAGCGTTGATACGGGGACTAACTATGGCTACACCTTC.

Only a few counts were recorded for this clone. The chain couples TRBV4-3 to TRBJ2-3; tentatively, D is TRBD2 (7 bases). This CDR3 is 17 amino acids long. The ends were cut back, 1 base at V and 0 bases at J, with 14 bases in the middle. The germline V gene encodes CDR1 LGHNA and CDR2 YSLEER. In nucleotides, the CDR3 is TGCGCCAGCAGCCAAGTCCTGGGGGGGCGGAGCACAGATACGCAGTATTTT. Protein product: CASSQVLGGRSTDTQYF.

This chain connects TRBV30 to TRBJ1-1; 7 bases align to TRBD1. The CDR3 is 14 residues long. Germline loops: CDR1 GTSNPN, CDR2 SVGIG (reference sequence). With 4 bases clipped from V and 5 bases from J, the junction kept 10 bases outside the gene matches. CDR3 residues: CAWTPQGIGTEAFF. DNA for the CDR3: TGTGCCTGGACTCCACAGGGGATAGGGACTGAAGCTTTCTTT.

Worth noting for this clone: The sample holds other DNA sequences that translate to the same CDR3. The chain recombines TRBV7-9 with TRBJ1-4; TRBD1 aligns across 9 bases. This CDR3 has 14 residues. The V gene's germline CDR1 is SEHNR and CDR2 FQNEAQ (reference sequence). V was pared by 5 bases and J by 8 bases, with 6 bases of the junction left unmatched. CDR3 sequence (DNA): TGTGCCAGCAGCCAGGGACAGGGTGGCGAAAAACTGTTTTTT. It translates to CASSQGQGGEKLFF.

The sample holds one count of this clone. The chain has TRBV7-3 and TRBJ2-3; tentative D call: TRBD2 (5 bases). This CDR3 region has 13 residues. From germline, CDR1 is SGHTA and CDR2 FQGTGA. V gave up 5 bases and J gave up 9 bases, with 15 bases separating them. CDR3: CASSPGAPGTQYF. The CDR3 region has the DNA TGTGCCAGCAGCCCCGGCGCCCCGGGGACGCAGTATTTT.

This chain connects TRBV5-8 to TRBJ2-5, with TRBD2 matching 8 bases. The trim removed 0 bases at V and 0 bases at J, leaving 4 bases unmatched. The CDR3 has 16 amino acids. Looked up from germline, CDR1 is SGHTS and CDR2 is YDEGEE. CDR3 DNA sequence: TGTGCCAGCAGCTTGGGGGAGCGGGGGTACCAAGAGACCCAGTACTTC. Protein product: CASSLGERGYQETQYF.

This chain uses TRBV6-1 with TRBJ2-4, with 7 bases matching TRBD1. The V gene end was trimmed by 4 bases and the J gene end by 0 bases; junction bases not matched to a gene: 9. This CDR3 region has 17 residues. CDR1 is MNHNS, CDR2 SASEGT, per germline. The CDR3 DNA reads TGTGCCAGCAGTGGAACGACAGGGAAACTAGCCAAAAACATTCAGTACTTC. Encoded protein: CASSGTTGKLAKNIQYF.

This clone was picked up a small number of times. The chain joins TRBV13 to TRBJ2-1, with TRBD1 identical over 10 bases. Trimming removed 5 bases from V and 4 bases from J; junction bases left unmatched: 2. Germline CDR1 reads PRHDT; CDR2 reads FYEKMQ (reference sequence). CDR3 size: 14 residues. The CDR3 reads CASSRTGGYNEQFF. Here the CDR3 DNA reads TGTGCCAGCAGCCGGACAGGGGGGTACAATGAGCAGTTCTTC.

This clone was picked up a small number of times. The rearrangement joins TRBV30 to TRBJ1-5, with D perhaps TRBD1 (6 bases). V was shortened by 3 bases and J by 2 bases, with 11 bases between the two germline ends. This CDR3 has 14 amino acids. Germline CDR1 GTSNPN, CDR2 SVGIG (reference sequence). CDR3 residues: CAWSKGGGNQPQHF. The CDR3 nucleotides are TGTGCCTGGAGCAAGGGGGGGGGCAATCAGCCCCAGCATTTT.

This clone has ten or more counts. The V gene is TRBV7-9, the J gene TRBJ1-2; a possible D gene is TRBD1 (5 bases). The CDR3 has 15 residues. V shed 5 bases and J shed 6 bases, with 19 bases lying between them. Germline CDR1 and CDR2: SEHNR and FQNEAQ (reference sequence). Here the CDR3 reads CASSQSRWGNDGYTF. The CDR3 DNA reads TGTGCCAGCAGCCAAAGCCGATGGGGCAATGATGGCTACACCTTC.

This chain connects TRBV5-5 to TRBJ1-6; D remains unclear. Germline V gives CDR1 SGHKS, CDR2 YYEKEE (reference sequence). V was pared by 7 bases and J by 7 bases, with 9 bases between. The CDR3 consists of 12 residues. CDR3 amino acids: CASGRGNSPLHF. The CDR3 nucleotides are TGTGCCAGCGGACGGGGAAATTCACCCCTCCACTTT.

This clone was found a few times. The CDR3 does not close with the conserved phenylalanine or tryptophan, likely indicating a read error. Because the CDR3's place on the DNA is in doubt, the DNA is left out and the CDR3 is given as listed by TCRdb. The chain combines TRBV6-5 with TRBJ1-2. The CDR3 numbers 8 amino acids, ends counted. From germline, CDR1 is MNHEY and CDR2 SVGAGI. The CDR3: CASSAGVD.

This clone was observed a handful of times. V gene TRBV7-3 combines with J gene TRBJ1-1; a weak D match, TRBD1 (5 bases). The CDR3 is 15 amino acids. The V gene's germline CDR1 is SGHTA and CDR2 FQGTGA. The V gene lost 5 bases and the J gene lost 2 bases, with 15 bases spanning the gap. The CDR3 region is CASSPRAGTNTEAFF. The CDR3 DNA follows: TGTGCCAGCAGCCCCAGAGCCGGGACTAACACTGAAGCTTTCTTT.

This chain connects TRBV11-2 to TRBJ2-2, with TRBD1 identical over 8 bases. CDR1 and CDR2 (germline): SGHAT, FQNNGV. Trimming cost V 7 bases and J 5 bases; bases outside gene matches: 6. The CDR3 sequence is 14 residues long. The CDR3 spells CASTTGQGTGELFF. As DNA, the CDR3 is TGTGCCAGCACAACCGGACAGGGAACCGGGGAGCTGTTTTTT. The full variable domain, rest sourced from reference TRBV11-2 and TRBJ2-2, is EAGVAQSPRYKIIEKRQSVAFWCNPISGHATLYWYQQILGQGPKLLIQFQNNGVVDDSQLPKDRFSAERLKGVDSTLKIQPAKLEDSAVYLCASTTGQGTGELFFGEGSRLTVL.

The chain recombines TRBV11-3 with TRBJ2-1, with TRBD2 as a possible D gene (6 bases). Looked up from germline, CDR1 is SGHNT and CDR2 is YENEEA. This CDR3 contains 17 residues. The V gene lost 5 bases and the J gene lost 0 bases, with 17 bases spanning the gap. CDR3 protein: CASSHGGGIRSYNEQFF. The DNA for the CDR3 is TGTGCCAGCAGCCACGGAGGCGGGATACGCTCCTACAATGAGCAGTTCTTC.

The rearrangement uses TRBV6-5 and TRBJ2-2, with D maybe TRBD2 (5 bases). Germline V gives CDR1 MNHEY, CDR2 SVGAGI. This CDR3 contains 16 residues. V dropped 4 bases and J dropped 3 bases, with 15 bases sitting between them. The CDR3, as DNA: TGTGCCAGCAGTTCTACTGCGGGTCTTGACACCGGGGAGCTGTTTTTT. This sequence encodes CASSSTAGLDTGELFF.

The chain employs TRBV7-2 and TRBJ2-1; D remains ambiguous. This CDR3 spans 14 amino acids. The V end lost 5 bases, the J end lost 8 bases, and 16 bases lay between the germline ends. Per the germline V gene, CDR1 is SGHTA and CDR2 is FQGNSA. CDR3 DNA: TGTGCCAGCAGCCCCGACTGGTCCTCGGATGAGCAGTTCTTC. This encodes CASSPDWSSDEQFF.